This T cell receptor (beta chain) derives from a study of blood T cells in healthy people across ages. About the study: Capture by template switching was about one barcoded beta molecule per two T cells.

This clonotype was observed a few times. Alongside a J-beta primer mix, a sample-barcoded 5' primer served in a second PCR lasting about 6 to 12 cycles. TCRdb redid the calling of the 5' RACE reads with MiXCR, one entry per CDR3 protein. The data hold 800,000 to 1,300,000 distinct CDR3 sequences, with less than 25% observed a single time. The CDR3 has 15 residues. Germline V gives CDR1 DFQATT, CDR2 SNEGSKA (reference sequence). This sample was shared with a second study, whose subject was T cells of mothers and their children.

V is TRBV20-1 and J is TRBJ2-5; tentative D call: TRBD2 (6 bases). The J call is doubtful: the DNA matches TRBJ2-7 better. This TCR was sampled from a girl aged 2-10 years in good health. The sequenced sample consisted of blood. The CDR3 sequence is CSARDLTGEIYEQYF. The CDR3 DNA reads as TGCAGTGCTAGAGATCTTACGGGGGAGATCTACGAGCAGTACTTC.